This TCR beta chain comes out of a study of blood T cells in healthy people across ages. Study details: Template switching picked up about one barcoded beta molecule for each two T cells.

Together with a sample-barcoded 5' primer, a J-beta primer mix was included in a second PCR lasting about 6 to 11 cycles. A single record per CDR3 protein comes from TCRdb applying MiXCR to the 5' RACE reads. Altogether some 550,000 distinct CDR3 sequences are present, roughly 48% being singletons, with the ten largest covering around 25%. General observations from the study: Bulk PBMC profiling left naive and antigen-experienced comparisons inconclusive. In older individuals, TCR beta diversity per million T cells was lower, falling roughly linearly with age. Correlation between TCR beta diversity and naive T cell percentage was strong.

Remarks on this clonotype: Antigen: not known.

Germline loops: CDR1 MNHEY, CDR2 SVGEGT. The CDR3 sequence is 17 residues long. V lost 2 bases and J lost 7; bases outside the gene matches: 11. The chain joins TRBV6-2 or TRBV6-3 to TRBJ2-7, with 13 bases aligning to TRBD2. The sequence was obtained from an older man in good health. The sample taken for sequencing was blood. The CDR3 protein is CASSYPMRTSGGNEQYF. In DNA, the CDR3 is TGTGCCAGCAGTTACCCGATGAGGACTAGCGGGGGCAATGAGCAGTACTTC.